This passage covers 19 T cell receptor beta chains from one sample sequenced in a study of cytomegalovirus exposure and HLA in healthy donors. PCR used 60 Vbeta primers and 13 Jbeta primers. Sequencing used immunoSEQ multiplex PCR; TCRdb keeps in-frame clones, though not all of them. This table holds approximately 100,000 clones, approximately 85% found once. What was sequenced was PBMCs. All receptors derive from a man between 25 and 39 years old in good health and CMV-seronegative.

V gene TRBV5-1 combines with J gene TRBJ2-7; TRBD2 might be the D (6 bases). In germline, CDR1 is SGHRS, CDR2 YFSETQ. The CDR3 has 14 residues. Trimming took 4 bases from V and 2 from J, leaving 13 bases between them. The CDR3 bases are TGCGCCAGCAGCAAGGTGGGGGGAACCTACGAGCAGTACTTC. The encoded protein is CASSKVGGTYEQYF.

The J gene is TRBJ2-1, the V gene TRBV13, with 10 bases fitting TRBD2. The CDR3 has 18 residues. CDR1 and CDR2 (germline): PRHDT, FYEKMQ (reference sequence). V was pared by 3 bases and J by 8 bases, with 16 bases of the junction left unmatched. CDR3 region: CASSFLGLAGEAGDEQFF. In nucleotides, the CDR3 is TGTGCCAGCAGCTTTCTTGGTCTAGCGGGAGAAGCGGGCGATGAGCAGTTCTTC.

The chain joins TRBV29-1 to TRBJ2-4, with 7 bases aligning to TRBD1. This CDR3 contains 14 residues. J lost 3 bases, V lost 7 bases, and 9 bases had no gene match. CDR1 SQVTM and CDR2 ANQGSEA come from the germline V gene. CDR3 nucleotide sequence: TGCAGCGCCCAGAGAGGGGACAGCAAAAACATTCAGTACTTC. It yields the protein CSAQRGDSKNIQYF.

The genes are TRBV6-6 and TRBJ2-7, with 8 positions matching TRBD1. CDR3 length: 11 amino acids. Trimming at V came to 5 bases and at J to 12 bases, leaving 6 bases not matched to a gene. The germline V gene encodes CDR1 MNHNY and CDR2 SVGAGI (reference sequence). This CDR3 is CASSTGTGSYF. The DNA of the CDR3 is TGTGCCAGCAGTACCGGGACAGGCTCGTACTTC.

The chain recombines TRBV6-5 with TRBJ2-5; TRBD2 aligns across 11 bases. The CDR3 has 15 residues. The germline V gene encodes CDR1 MNHEY and CDR2 SVGAGI. The junction had 9 bases not matched to a gene; V was cut back by 7 bases and J by 5 bases. CDR3 DNA: TGTGCCAGCACGGGACTAGCGGAGTTCAAGGAGACCCAGTACTTC. It codes for CASTGLAEFKETQYF.

With regard to this clone: The junction shows a germline mismatch at one end, possibly a read error. The chain carries TRBV7-2 and TRBJ2-3; TRBD2 matches 9 bases. The CDR3 runs 15 residues. Per the germline V gene, CDR1 is SGHTA and CDR2 is FQGNSA. CDR3 amino acids: CASSIAGVVGDTQYF. CDR3 coding DNA: TGTGCCAGCAGCATAGCGGGAGTGGTGGGAGATACGCAGTATTTT.

The chain uses TRBV27 and TRBJ2-2; D gene uncertain. The germline V and J ends were trimmed by 3 bases and 3 bases, with 5 bases remaining between them. CDR1 and CDR2 (germline): MNHEY, SMNVEV (reference sequence). The CDR3 is made up of 13 amino acids. For the CDR3, the DNA is TGTGCCAGCAGTTTCCGAGACACCGGGGAGCTGTTTTTT. It yields the protein CASSFRDTGELFF.

The chain is built from TRBV27 and TRBJ2-3; D is unclear. The CDR3 totals 13 residues. The ends were cut back, 3 bases at V and 0 bases at J, with 4 bases in the middle. CDR1 and CDR2 (germline): MNHEY, SMNVEV (reference sequence). The CDR3 region has the DNA TGTGCCAGCAGTTTCCCAAGCACAGATACGCAGTATTTT. Amino acid sequence: CASSFPSTDTQYF.

The chain employs TRBV5-4 and TRBJ2-2, with a weak D call TRBD2 (5 bases). CDR1 is SGHNT and CDR2 is YYREEE in the germline V gene (reference sequence). This CDR3 spans 16 amino acids. Between the trimmed V and J ends, which lost 4 bases and 5 bases, there was a span of 18 bases. CDR3 sequence: CASSRVYRGGTGELFF. The CDR3 DNA sequence: TGTGCCAGCAGCCGGGTCTACCGAGGCGGGACCGGGGAGCTGTTTTTT.

The rearrangement links TRBV30 to TRBJ1-1, with 8 bases identical to TRBD1. The CDR3 is made up of 17 amino acids. J was trimmed by 3 bases and V by 2 bases; bases with no gene match: 14. Germline lookup yields CDR1 GTSNPN and CDR2 SVGIG (reference sequence). The CDR3 sequence: CAWSPFRGRSLHTEAFF. Written as DNA, the CDR3 is TGTGCCTGGAGTCCGTTCAGGGGGCGGTCATTGCACACTGAAGCTTTCTTT.

J is TRBJ2-3 and V is TRBV25-1; the D gene is possibly TRBD2 (5 bases). Germline V gives CDR1 MGHDK, CDR2 SYGVNS. Trimming shortened V by 4 bases and J by 3 bases, and 11 bases separated the two germline ends. This CDR3 is built from 14 residues. CDR3 residues: CASSGTGETDTQYF. In DNA form, the CDR3 reads TGTGCCAGCAGTGGGACTGGGGAAACAGATACGCAGTATTTT.

This chain connects TRBV2 to TRBJ1-6, with D perhaps TRBD1 (6 bases). There are 14 residues in the CDR3. CDR1 is SNHLY, CDR2 FYNNEI, per germline. V was trimmed by 7 bases and J by 9 bases, leaving 16 bases between them. CDR3 loop: CASTHTPTGSPLHF. DNA for the CDR3: TGTGCCAGCACTCACACCCCGACAGGTTCACCCCTCCACTTT. Full variable domain (missing parts from reference TRBV2 and TRBJ1-6): EPEVTQTPSHQVTQMGQEVILRCVPISNHLYFYWYRQILGQKVEFLVSFYNNEISEKSEIFDDQFSVERPDGSNFTLKIRSTKLEDSAMYFCASTHTPTGSPLHFGNGTRLTVT.

V and J are TRBV25-1 and TRBJ1-1; D is perhaps TRBD1 (6 bases). V gave up 3 bases and J gave up 3 bases, with 14 bases separating them. The CDR3 is 15 residues long. Germline CDR1 is MGHDK and CDR2 is SYGVNS. CDR3 coding DNA: TGTGCCAGCAGTGAGGACCACAGGGCGGACACTGAAGCTTTCTTT. Translated: CASSEDHRADTEAFF.

V gene TRBV6-1 combines with J gene TRBJ2-7; 9 bases are shared with TRBD2. Per germline, CDR1 MNHNS and CDR2 SASEGT. Germline trimming cut 6 bases from V and 0 bases from J; bases unmatched to any gene: 6. This CDR3 has 15 amino acids. The CDR3: CASSVAGDLSYEQYF. The CDR3 nucleotides read TGTGCCAGCAGCGTAGCGGGAGATCTCTCCTACGAGCAGTACTTC.

The sample holds a few counts of this clone. V gene TRBV14 combines with J gene TRBJ2-7; D ambiguous. The germline CDR1 and CDR2 sequences are SGHDN and FVKESK. There are 14 residues in the CDR3. V gave up 0 bases and J gave up 0 bases, with 6 bases separating them. The CDR3 DNA sequence: TGTGCCAGCAGCCAAGATTGGAGCTCCTACGAGCAGTACTTC. This encodes CASSQDWSSYEQYF.

The rearrangement joins TRBV5-1 to TRBJ2-1, with 8 bases matching TRBD1. The CDR3 consists of 15 residues. Losses at the gene ends were 4 bases for V and 5 bases for J; bases not matched to a gene: 8. Per germline, CDR1 SGHRS and CDR2 YFSETQ. The CDR3 DNA reads TGCGCCAGCAGCCCCGGGACAGGCGTACACAATGAGCAGTTCTTC. It specifies CASSPGTGVHNEQFF. The variable domain in full, with the rest retrieved from reference TRBV5-1 and TRBJ2-1, is KAGVTQTPRYLIKTRGQQVTLSCSPISGHRSVSWYQQTPGQGLQFLFEYFSETQRNKGNFPGRFSGRQFSNSRSEMNVSTLELGDSALYLCASSPGTGVHNEQFFGPGTRLTVL.

This chain uses TRBV5-1 with TRBJ2-3; 10 nucleotides agree with TRBD2. Germline CDR1 reads SGHRS; CDR2 reads YFSETQ. CDR3 length: 16 residues. The trim removed 0 bases at V and 4 bases at J, leaving 5 bases unmatched. The CDR3 spells CASSLASGSGADTQYF. DNA for the CDR3: TGCGCCAGCAGCTTGGCTAGCGGGAGTGGGGCAGATACGCAGTATTTT.

There are a few counts of this clone. DNA for the CDR3: TGTGCCAGCAGCGCTAGCGGAAGCACAGATACGCAGTATTTT. Its protein is CASSASGSTDTQYF. The chain links TRBV9 to TRBJ2-3, with TRBD2 identical over 7 bases. V shed 3 bases and J 0 bases; nucleotides not matched to a gene: 1. CDR3 size: 14 residues. In germline, CDR1 is SGDLS, CDR2 YYNGEE.

This chain connects TRBV6-1 to TRBJ2-7; D is undetermined. V lost 2 bases and J lost 1, with 12 bases in between. The CDR3 totals 15 residues. Germline CDR1 MNHNS, CDR2 SASEGT. The CDR3 DNA sequence: TGTGCCAGCAGTGAATTCTGGGCAGAGTCCTACGAGCAGTACTTC. Its protein product is CASSEFWAESYEQYF.